This T cell receptor (beta chain) was identified during a study of blood T cell repertoires in COVID-19. Turning to the study itself: T cells, B-cell-depleted T cells, or PBMCs supplied cDNA or gDNA.

Methods used by the authors: Reference gene primer amplification yielded estimated nucleated cell counts. Produced via immunoSEQ multiplex PCR; TCRdb's table is partial and in-frame only. The DNA was the basis for D and trimming; V, J and clone size are from that table. The sample lists approximately 250,000 clones, approximately 86% occurring once. Germline V CDR1 and CDR2: SSHAT, FNYEAQ (reference sequence). The CDR3 loop spans 14 amino acids. About this clone: At one boundary the junction diverges from the germline segment, which might be a read error.

The chain couples TRBV7-7 to TRBJ2-7, with a tentative D call TRBD1 (6 bases). This TCR was sampled from a woman aged 60-75 years with active or convalescent COVID-19. The specimen sequenced was peripheral blood. CDR3 amino acids: CASSLDSYSYEQYF. CDR3 nucleotide sequence: TGTGCTAGCAGCTTGGACAGCTATTCCTACGAGCAGTACTTC.